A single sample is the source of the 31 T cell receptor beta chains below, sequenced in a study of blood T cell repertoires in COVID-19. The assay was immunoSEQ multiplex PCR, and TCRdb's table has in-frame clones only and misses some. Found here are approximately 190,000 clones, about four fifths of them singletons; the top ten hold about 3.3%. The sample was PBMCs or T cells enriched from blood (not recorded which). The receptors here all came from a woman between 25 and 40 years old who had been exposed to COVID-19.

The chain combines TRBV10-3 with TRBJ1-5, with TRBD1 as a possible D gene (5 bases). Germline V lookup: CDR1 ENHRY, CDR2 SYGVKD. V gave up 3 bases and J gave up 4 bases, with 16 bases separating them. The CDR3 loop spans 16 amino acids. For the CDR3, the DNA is TGTGCCATCAGTGACGGTGGTAAGGGGAATAATCAGCCCCAGCATTTT. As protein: CAISDGGKGNNQPQHF.

The CDR3, as DNA: TGTGCCAGTACACCCCCCGGGGGGGATAATTCACCCCTCCACTTT. Translation: CASTPPGGDNSPLHF. This chain uses TRBV19 with TRBJ1-6; D possibly corresponds to TRBD1 (5 bases). CDR1 and CDR2 (germline): LNHDA, SQIVND (reference sequence). The CDR3 extends over 15 amino acids. Trimming cost V 7 bases and J 5 bases, with 15 bases left between them.

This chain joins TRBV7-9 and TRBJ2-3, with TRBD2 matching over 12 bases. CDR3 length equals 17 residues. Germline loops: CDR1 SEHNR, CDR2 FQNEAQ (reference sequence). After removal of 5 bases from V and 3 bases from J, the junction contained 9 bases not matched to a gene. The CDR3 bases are TGTGCCAGCAGCCCCACCCGGACTAGCGGGACGACAGATACGCAGTATTTT. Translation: CASSPTRTSGTTDTQYF.

CDR3 nucleotide sequence: TGTGCCAGCAGCTTCCGACAGGGACAGTCACCCCTCCACTTT. It translates to CASSFRQGQSPLHF. V usage is TRBV5-8 and J usage is TRBJ1-6, with 7 bases matching TRBD1. J lost 10 bases, V lost 2 bases, and 6 bases had no gene match. The CDR3 contains 14 residues. The germline gives CDR1 SGHTS, CDR2 YDEGEE. Filled out from reference TRBV5-8 and TRBJ1-6, the complete variable domain reads EAGVTQSPTHLIKTRGQQATLRCSPISGHTSVYWYQQALGLGLQFLLWYDEGEERNRGNFPPRFSGRQFPNYSSELNVNALELEDSALYLCASSFRQGQSPLHFGNGTRLTVT.

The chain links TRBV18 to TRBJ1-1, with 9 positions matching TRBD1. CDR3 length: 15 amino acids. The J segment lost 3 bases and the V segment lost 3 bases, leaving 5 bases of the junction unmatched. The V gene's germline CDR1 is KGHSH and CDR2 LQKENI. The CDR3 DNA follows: TGTGCCAGCTCACCGGGACAGGGCCAATACACTGAAGCTTTCTTT. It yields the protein CASSPGQGQYTEAFF.

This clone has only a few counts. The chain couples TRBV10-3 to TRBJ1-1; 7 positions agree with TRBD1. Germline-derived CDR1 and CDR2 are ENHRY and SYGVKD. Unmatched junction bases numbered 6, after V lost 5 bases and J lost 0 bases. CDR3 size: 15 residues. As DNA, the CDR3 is TGTGCCATCAGTAAGACAGGGAGCGTGAACACTGAAGCTTTCTTT. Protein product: CAISKTGSVNTEAFF.

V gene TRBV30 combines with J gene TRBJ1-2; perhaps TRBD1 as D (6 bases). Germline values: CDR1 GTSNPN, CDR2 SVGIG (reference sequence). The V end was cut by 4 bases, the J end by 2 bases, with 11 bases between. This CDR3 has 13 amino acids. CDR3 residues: CAWTEDRNYGYTF. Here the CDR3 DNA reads TGTGCCTGGACTGAAGACAGGAACTATGGCTACACCTTC.

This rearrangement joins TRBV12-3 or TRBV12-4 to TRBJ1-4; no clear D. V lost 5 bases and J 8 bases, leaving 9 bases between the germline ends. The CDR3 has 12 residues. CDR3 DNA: TGTGCCAGCAGTCTAAATTCAGAAAAACTGTTTTTT. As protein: CASSLNSEKLFF.

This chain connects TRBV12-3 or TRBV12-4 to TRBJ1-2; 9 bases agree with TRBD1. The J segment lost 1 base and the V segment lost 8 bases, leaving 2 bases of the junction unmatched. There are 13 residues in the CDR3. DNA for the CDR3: TGTGCCAGCGCGGACAGGGGTAACTATGGCTACACCTTC. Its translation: CASADRGNYGYTF.

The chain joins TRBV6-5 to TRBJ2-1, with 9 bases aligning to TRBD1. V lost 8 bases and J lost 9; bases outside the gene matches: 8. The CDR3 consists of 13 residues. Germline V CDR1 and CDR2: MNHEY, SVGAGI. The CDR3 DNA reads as TGTGCCAGCCCCGGGACAGGGAGGAGTGAGCAGTTCTTC. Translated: CASPGTGRSEQFF.

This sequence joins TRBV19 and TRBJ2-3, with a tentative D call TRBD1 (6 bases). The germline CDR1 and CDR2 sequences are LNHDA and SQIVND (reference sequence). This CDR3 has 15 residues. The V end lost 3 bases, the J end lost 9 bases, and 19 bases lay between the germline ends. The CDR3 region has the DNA TGTGCCAGTAGTATCGAGTTGGGGGCTCGAGGAACGCAGTATTTT. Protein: CASSIELGARGTQYF. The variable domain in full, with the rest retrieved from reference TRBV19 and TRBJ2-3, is DGGITQSPKYLFRKEGQNVTLSCEQNLNHDAMYWYRQDPGQGLRLIYYSQIVNDFQKGDIAEGYSVSREKKESFPLTVTSAQKNPTAFYLCASSIELGARGTQYFGPGTRLTVL.

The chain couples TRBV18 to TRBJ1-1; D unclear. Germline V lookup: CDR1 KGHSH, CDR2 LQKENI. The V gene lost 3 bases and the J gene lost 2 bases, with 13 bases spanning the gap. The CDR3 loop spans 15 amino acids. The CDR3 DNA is TGTGCCAGCTCACCCCGGGATCGGCAAAACACTGAAGCTTTCTTT. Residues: CASSPRDRQNTEAFF. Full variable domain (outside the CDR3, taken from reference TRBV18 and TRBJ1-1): NAGVMQNPRHLVRRRGQEARLRCSPMKGHSHVYWYRQLPEEGLKFMVYLQKENIIDESGMPKERFSAEFPKEGPSILRIQQVVRGDSAAYFCASSPRDRQNTEAFFGQGTRLTVV.

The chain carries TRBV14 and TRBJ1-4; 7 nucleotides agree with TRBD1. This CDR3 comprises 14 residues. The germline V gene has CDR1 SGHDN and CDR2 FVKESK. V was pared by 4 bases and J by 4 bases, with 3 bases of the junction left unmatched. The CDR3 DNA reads TGTGCCAGCAGCCCGACAGGGAATAATGAAAAACTGTTTTTT. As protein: CASSPTGNNEKLFF.

CDR3 protein: CASTPTANYGYTF. As DNA, the CDR3 is TGTGCCAGCACCCCGACAGCTAACTATGGCTACACCTTC. The chain employs TRBV2 and TRBJ1-2; TRBD1 is a possible D gene (5 bases). There are 13 residues in the CDR3. Trimming cost V 7 bases and J 0 bases, with 9 bases left between them. Germline-derived CDR1 and CDR2 are SNHLY and FYNNEI. The full variable domain, completed using reference TRBV2 and TRBJ1-2, is EPEVTQTPSHQVTQMGQEVILRCVPISNHLYFYWYRQILGQKVEFLVSFYNNEISEKSEIFDDQFSVERPDGSNFTLKIRSTKLEDSAMYFCASTPTANYGYTFGSGTRLTVV.

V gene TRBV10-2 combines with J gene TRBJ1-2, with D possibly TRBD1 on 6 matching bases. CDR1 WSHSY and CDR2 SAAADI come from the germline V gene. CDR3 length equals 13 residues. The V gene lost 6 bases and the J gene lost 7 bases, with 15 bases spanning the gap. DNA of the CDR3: TGCGCCAGCAGGGTAACAGGGCTTTCTGGCTACACCTTC. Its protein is CASRVTGLSGYTF.

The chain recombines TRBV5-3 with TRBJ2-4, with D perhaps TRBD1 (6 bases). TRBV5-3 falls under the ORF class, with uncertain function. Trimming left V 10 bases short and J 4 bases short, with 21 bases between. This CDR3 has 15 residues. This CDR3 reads CADPQGGLPKNIQYF. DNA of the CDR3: TGTGCCGACCCACAAGGGGGTCTCCCAAAAAACATTCAGTACTTC.

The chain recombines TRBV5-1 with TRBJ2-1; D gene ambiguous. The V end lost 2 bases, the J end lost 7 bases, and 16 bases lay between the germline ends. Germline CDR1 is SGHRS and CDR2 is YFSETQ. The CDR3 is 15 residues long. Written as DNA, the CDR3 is TGCGCCAGCAGCTTCTCGGAGAGATTTTCGAATGAGCAGTTCTTC. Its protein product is CASSFSERFSNEQFF.

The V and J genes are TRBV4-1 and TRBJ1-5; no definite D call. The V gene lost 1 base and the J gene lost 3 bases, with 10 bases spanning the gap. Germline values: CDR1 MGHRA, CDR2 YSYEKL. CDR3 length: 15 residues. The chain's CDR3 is CASSQGLAVNQPQHF. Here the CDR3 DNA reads TGCGCCAGCAGCCAAGGTCTTGCGGTCAATCAGCCCCAGCATTTT.

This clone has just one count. DNA of the CDR3: TGTGCCAGCACTGAGGGTCATACGCAGTATTTT. Amino acids: CASTEGHTQYF. The rearrangement joins TRBV12-3 or TRBV12-4 to TRBJ2-3, with a possible D match to TRBD2 (5 bases). This CDR3 comprises 11 residues. The V end was cut by 7 bases, the J end by 7 bases, with 9 bases between.

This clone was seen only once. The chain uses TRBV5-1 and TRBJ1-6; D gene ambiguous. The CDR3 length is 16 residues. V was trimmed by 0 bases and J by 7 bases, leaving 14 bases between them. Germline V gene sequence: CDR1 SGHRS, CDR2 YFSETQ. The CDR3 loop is CASSLGGDHANSPLHF. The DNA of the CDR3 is TGCGCCAGCAGCTTGGGGGGAGACCATGCAAATTCACCCCTCCACTTT. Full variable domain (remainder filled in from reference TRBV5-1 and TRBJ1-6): KAGVTQTPRYLIKTRGQQVTLSCSPISGHRSVSWYQQTPGQGLQFLFEYFSETQRNKGNFPGRFSGRQFSNSRSEMNVSTLELGDSALYLCASSLGGDHANSPLHFGNGTRLTVT.

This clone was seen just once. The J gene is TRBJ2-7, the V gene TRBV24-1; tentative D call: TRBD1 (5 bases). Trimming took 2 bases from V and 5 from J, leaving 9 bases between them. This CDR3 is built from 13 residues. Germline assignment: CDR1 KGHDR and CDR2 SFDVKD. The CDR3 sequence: CATSDSSGHEQYF. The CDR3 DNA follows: TGTGCCACCAGTGATTCGTCAGGGCACGAGCAGTACTTC.

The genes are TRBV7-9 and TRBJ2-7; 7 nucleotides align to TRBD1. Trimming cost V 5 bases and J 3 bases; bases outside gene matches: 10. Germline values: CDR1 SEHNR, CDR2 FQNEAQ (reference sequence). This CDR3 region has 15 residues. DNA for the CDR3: TGTGCCAGCAGCCCGACAGGGTCAATCCGCTACGAGCAGTACTTC. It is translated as CASSPTGSIRYEQYF.

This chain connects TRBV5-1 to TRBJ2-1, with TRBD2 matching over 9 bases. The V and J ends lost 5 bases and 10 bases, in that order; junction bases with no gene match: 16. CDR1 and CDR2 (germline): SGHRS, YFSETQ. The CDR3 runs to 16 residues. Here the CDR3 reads CASSSDLVAGAREQFF. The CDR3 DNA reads TGCGCCAGCAGTTCCGATTTGGTAGCGGGGGCACGGGAGCAGTTCTTC.

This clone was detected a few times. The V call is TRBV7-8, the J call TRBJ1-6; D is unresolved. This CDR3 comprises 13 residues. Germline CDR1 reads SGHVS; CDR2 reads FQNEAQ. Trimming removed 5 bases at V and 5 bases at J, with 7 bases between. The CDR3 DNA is TGTGCCAGCAGCCAACAAAATAATTCACCCCTCCACTTT. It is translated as CASSQQNNSPLHF. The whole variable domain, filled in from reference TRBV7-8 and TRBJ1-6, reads GAGVSQSPRYKVAKRGQDVALRCDPISGHVSLFWYQQALGQGPEFLTYFQNEAQLDKSGLPSDRFFAERPEGSVSTLKIQRTQQEDSAVYLCASSQQNNSPLHFGNGTRLTVT.

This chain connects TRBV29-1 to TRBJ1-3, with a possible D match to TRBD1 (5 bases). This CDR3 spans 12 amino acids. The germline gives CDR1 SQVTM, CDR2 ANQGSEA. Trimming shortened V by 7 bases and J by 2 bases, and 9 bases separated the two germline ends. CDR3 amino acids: CSGGGAGNTIYF. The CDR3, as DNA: TGCAGCGGCGGGGGAGCTGGAAACACCATATATTTT.

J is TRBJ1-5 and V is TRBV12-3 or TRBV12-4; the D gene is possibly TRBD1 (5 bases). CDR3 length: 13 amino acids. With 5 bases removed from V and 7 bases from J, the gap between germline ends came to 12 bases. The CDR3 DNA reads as TGTGCCAGCAGTCCAGGGTCCCTCCAGCCCCAGCATTTT. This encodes CASSPGSLQPQHF.

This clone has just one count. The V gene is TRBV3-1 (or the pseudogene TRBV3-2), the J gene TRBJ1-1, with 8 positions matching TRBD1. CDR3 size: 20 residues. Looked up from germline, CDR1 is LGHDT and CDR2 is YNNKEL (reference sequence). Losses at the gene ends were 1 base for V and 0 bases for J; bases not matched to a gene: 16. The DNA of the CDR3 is TGTGCCAGCAGCCAAGCCACCCCCACGCGACAGGGGAGGTTGAACACTGAAGCTTTCTTT. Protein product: CASSQATPTRQGRLNTEAFF.

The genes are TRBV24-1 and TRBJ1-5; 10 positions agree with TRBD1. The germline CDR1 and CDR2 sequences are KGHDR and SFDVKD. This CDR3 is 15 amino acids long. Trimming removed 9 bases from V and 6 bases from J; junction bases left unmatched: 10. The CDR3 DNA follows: TGTGCCACCGAGGAAGTGGACAGGGGGACTCAGCCCCAGCATTTT. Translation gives CATEEVDRGTQPQHF.

This CDR3 is CASSLQGRNTIYF. The CDR3 DNA reads as TGTGCCAGCAGCTTGCAGGGGCGAAACACCATATATTTT. The chain is built from TRBV5-4 and TRBJ1-3; D may be TRBD1 (6 bases). V was clipped by 1 base and J by 5 bases, with 7 bases between them. CDR1 is SGHNT, CDR2 YYREEE, per germline (reference sequence). The CDR3 spans 13 residues.

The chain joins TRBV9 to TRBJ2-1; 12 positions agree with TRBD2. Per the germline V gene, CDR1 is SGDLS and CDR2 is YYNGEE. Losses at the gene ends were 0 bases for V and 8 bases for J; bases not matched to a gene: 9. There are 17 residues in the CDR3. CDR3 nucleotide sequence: TGTGCCAGCAGCGTAGGCTCTAGCGGGGGGGGAGGCGATGAGCAGTTCTTC. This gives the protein CASSVGSSGGGGDEQFF.

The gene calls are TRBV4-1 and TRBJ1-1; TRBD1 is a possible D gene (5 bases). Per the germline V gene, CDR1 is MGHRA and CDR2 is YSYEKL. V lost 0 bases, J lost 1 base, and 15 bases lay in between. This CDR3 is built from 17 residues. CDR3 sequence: CASSQDFNIRGNTEAFF. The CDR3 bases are TGCGCCAGCAGCCAAGATTTTAACATAAGGGGGAACACTGAAGCTTTCTTT.